The 10 T cell receptor beta chains below all came from one sample that was sequenced in a study of shared clonotypes between healthy human individuals. TCRdb's copy holds only in-frame clones and misses some; the assay was immunoSEQ multiplex PCR. The sample comprises roughly 2,500,000 clones, roughly 93% of which are singletons, and around 0.4% rests with the top ten. Material: naive CD4+ T cells from PBMCs. Subset specified: CD45RA+ positively selected. Receptor source: a man aged 18 to 35 in good health. Some clones in this sample may be carry-over from other donors' samples.

V is TRBV7-2 and J is TRBJ2-1, with TRBD1 matching over 9 bases. J was trimmed by 9 bases and V by 4 bases; bases with no gene match: 10. CDR1 SGHTA and CDR2 FQGNSA come from the germline V gene. The length of the CDR3 is 15 residues. The CDR3 nucleotides read TGTGCCAGCAGCTCCCCTGGGACAGGGAGGAGTGAGCAGTTCTTC. As protein: CASSSPGTGRSEQFF.

The V call is TRBV2, the J call TRBJ2-3; 11 nucleotides agree with TRBD2. CDR1 and CDR2 from the germline V gene are SNHLY and FYNNEI. There are 14 residues in the CDR3. The V segment lost 6 bases and the J segment 6 bases; nucleotides outside the gene matches: 5. CDR3 sequence reads: CASSGLAGRDTQYF. The CDR3 nucleotides read TGTGCCAGCAGCGGACTAGCGGGCCGGGATACGCAGTATTTT.

The rearrangement joins TRBV29-1 to TRBJ1-1; D remains ambiguous. There are 15 residues in the CDR3. The germline CDR1 and CDR2 sequences are SQVTM and ANQGSEA. V gave up 5 bases and J gave up 3 bases, with 19 bases separating them. CDR3 loop: CSVRAGWGGDTEAFF. The CDR3, as DNA: TGCAGCGTTCGGGCAGGATGGGGTGGGGACACTGAAGCTTTCTTT.

The CDR3 here is CASSSRVTGELFF. As DNA, the CDR3 is TGTGCCAGCAGCTCTAGAGTTACCGGGGAGCTGTTTTTT. This chain links TRBV7-3 with TRBJ2-2; D unresolved. Trimming pared 4 bases from V and 5 bases from J, leaving 8 bases between. This CDR3 has 13 residues. Germline lookup yields CDR1 SGHTA and CDR2 FQGTGA.

The chain carries TRBV9 and TRBJ2-1, with D perhaps matching TRBD2 (6 bases). Per germline, CDR1 SGDLS and CDR2 YYNGEE. The length of the CDR3 is 18 residues. Trimming removed 0 bases at V and 0 bases at J, with 16 bases between. CDR3 loop: CASSVVGSSPSSYNEQFF. DNA for the CDR3: TGTGCCAGCAGCGTAGTCGGGAGTTCTCCAAGCTCCTACAATGAGCAGTTCTTC.

The rearrangement joins TRBV11-2 to TRBJ2-2, with D unclear. The germline V gene has CDR1 SGHAT and CDR2 FQNNGV. Trimming took off 0 bases at V and 3 bases at J, with 11 bases between the two ends. The CDR3 is 16 residues long. CDR3 region: CASSLDPPDYTGELFF. Here the CDR3 DNA reads TGTGCCAGCAGCTTAGATCCTCCGGATTACACCGGGGAGCTGTTTTTT.

The rearrangement links TRBV7-9 to TRBJ1-2; D is ambiguous. CDR3 length: 13 amino acids. From germline, CDR1 is SEHNR and CDR2 FQNEAQ (reference sequence). V gave up 6 bases and J gave up 5 bases, with 13 bases separating them. CDR3 region: CASSSRAAYGYTF. Written as DNA, the CDR3 is TGTGCCAGCAGTTCAAGGGCAGCTTATGGCTACACCTTC.

With regard to this clone: Other nucleotide sequences in the sample specify the same CDR3. This rearrangement joins TRBV5-6 to TRBJ1-5, with D possibly being TRBD1 (5 bases). Germline V CDR1 and CDR2: SGHDT, YYEEEE. Trimming cost V 0 bases and J 5 bases, with 6 bases left between them. This CDR3 has 13 residues. CDR3 DNA: TGTGCCAGCAGCTTGGGGGGCGATCAGCCCCAGCATTTT. This gives the protein CASSLGGDQPQHF.

The V and J genes are TRBV11-2 and TRBJ2-2; D uncertain. This CDR3 comprises 14 residues. In germline, CDR1 is SGHAT, CDR2 FQNNGV. V lost 2 bases, J lost 6 bases, and 10 bases lay in between. The CDR3 DNA follows: TGTGCCAGCAGCTTATCGGCGCAGCCCGGGGAGCTGTTTTTT. This encodes CASSLSAQPGELFF.

The chain combines TRBV9 with TRBJ2-3; D possibly corresponds to TRBD2 (5 bases). Looked up from germline, CDR1 is SGDLS and CDR2 is YYNGEE. CDR3 length equals 15 residues. Trimming cost V 0 bases and J 2 bases, with 10 bases left between them. The chain's CDR3 is CASSVEGGYTDTQYF. CDR3 DNA sequence: TGTGCCAGCAGCGTAGAGGGCGGGTACACAGATACGCAGTATTTT.